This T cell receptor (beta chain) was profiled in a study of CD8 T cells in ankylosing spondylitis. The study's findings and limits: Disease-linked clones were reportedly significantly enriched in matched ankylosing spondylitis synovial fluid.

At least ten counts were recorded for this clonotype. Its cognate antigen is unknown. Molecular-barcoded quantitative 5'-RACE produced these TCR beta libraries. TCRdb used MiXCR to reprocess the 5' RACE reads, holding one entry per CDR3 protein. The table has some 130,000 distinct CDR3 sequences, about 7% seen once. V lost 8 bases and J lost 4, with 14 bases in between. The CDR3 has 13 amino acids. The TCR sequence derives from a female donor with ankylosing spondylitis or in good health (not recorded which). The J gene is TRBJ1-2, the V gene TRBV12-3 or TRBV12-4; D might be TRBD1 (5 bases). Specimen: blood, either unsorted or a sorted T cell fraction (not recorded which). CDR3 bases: TGTGCCAGCGCTCACCGGGACGGCTATGGCTACACCTTC. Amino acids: CASAHRDGYGYTF.